The T cell receptor (beta chain) under discussion was sequenced for a study of blood T cell repertoires in COVID-19. Across the study: Spain, Italy and the United States supplied samples that represented acute and convalescent COVID-19.

CDR3 length equals 15 residues. V lost 2 bases and J lost 2, with 11 bases in between. Germline CDR1 reads SNHLY; CDR2 reads FYNNEI. In the study's own analysis: From reference gene primer amplification, estimates of nucleated cell counts were derived. Libraries were prepared by immunoSEQ multiplex PCR; TCRdb keeps only in-frame clonotypes and omits some of them. Clonal size and the V and J genes are those of that table, whereas D and trimming came from the DNA. The table has 160,000 or so clones, roughly nine tenths seen once. This TCR came from a woman aged 40 to 55 with acute or convalescent COVID-19. This chain joins TRBV2 and TRBJ2-3, with TRBD2 as a possible D gene (6 bases). The sequenced sample was peripheral blood. The CDR3 sequence is CASSERDFFTDTQYF. CDR3 sequence (DNA): TGTGCCAGCAGTGAAAGGGACTTCTTCACAGATACGCAGTATTTT.